One and the same sample provided the 24 T cell receptor beta chains below, sequenced in a study of cytomegalovirus exposure and HLA in healthy donors. PCR primers comprised 60 Vbeta and 13 Jbeta primers. Assay used: immunoSEQ multiplex PCR; TCRdb lists only in-frame clones, some missing. The sample contains fewer than 250,000 clones, around 67% of which appear only once. The sequenced sample consisted of PBMCs. The origin of the receptors is a woman aged 25-40 years in good health and CMV-seropositive.

This chain connects TRBV25-1 to TRBJ1-1; 9 bases align to TRBD1. J was trimmed by 4 bases and V by 3 bases; bases with no gene match: 12. The CDR3 covers 17 residues. The V gene's germline CDR1 is MGHDK and CDR2 SYGVNS. The CDR3 reads CASSETDRGELSTEAFF. As DNA, the CDR3 is TGTGCCAGCAGTGAGACCGACAGGGGGGAATTGAGCACTGAAGCTTTCTTT.

The chain has TRBV4-2 and TRBJ2-2, with 10 bases aligning to TRBD2. Germline CDR1 and CDR2: LGHNA and YNFKEQ. The CDR3 runs 21 residues. The J segment lost 4 bases and the V segment lost 0 bases, leaving 17 bases of the junction unmatched. CDR3 sequence reads: CASSQDWGSSGRVVGTGELFF. CDR3 in DNA: TGTGCCAGCAGCCAAGATTGGGGTTCTAGCGGGAGAGTTGTAGGCACCGGGGAGCTGTTTTTT.

The J gene is TRBJ2-2, the V gene TRBV11-3; TRBD2 aligns across 8 bases. With 1 base clipped from V and 8 bases from J, the junction kept 6 bases outside the gene matches. Germline assignment: CDR1 SGHNT and CDR2 YENEEA. The CDR3 is made up of 15 amino acids. CDR3 in DNA: TGTGCCAGCAGCTTAGGTGGGACTAGTGCAGGGGAGCTGTTTTTT. This codes for CASSLGGTSAGELFF.

The chain employs TRBV18 and TRBJ1-1; perhaps TRBD1 as D (5 bases). The length of the CDR3 is 13 residues. Germline assignment: CDR1 KGHSH and CDR2 LQKENI. V shed 8 bases and J shed 2 bases, with 12 bases lying between them. In DNA form, the CDR3 reads TGTGCCAGCCGGACATCTACCAACACTGAAGCTTTCTTT. It yields the protein CASRTSTNTEAFF.

The chain carries TRBV6-5 and TRBJ2-3, with 15 nucleotides matching TRBD2. This CDR3 has 15 amino acids. Germline assignment: CDR1 MNHEY and CDR2 SVGAGI. Trimming took 8 bases from V and 2 from J; bases not matched to a gene: 2. CDR3 amino acids: CASGLAGGPTDTQYF. The DNA for the CDR3 is TGTGCCAGCGGACTAGCGGGAGGGCCCACAGATACGCAGTATTTT.

This chain links TRBV10-1 with TRBJ2-1, with 8 bases aligning to TRBD2. Unmatched junction bases numbered 4, after V lost 3 bases and J lost 3 bases. CDR1 and CDR2 (germline): WNHNN, SYGVQD (reference sequence). The CDR3 extends over 15 amino acids. Here the CDR3 DNA reads TGCGCCAGCAGTGATTCTAGCGGGTTCTACAATGAGCAGTTCTTC. Translating gives CASSDSSGFYNEQFF.

The rearrangement links TRBV28 to TRBJ1-1; D gene uncertain. Germline V lookup: CDR1 MDHEN, CDR2 SYDVKM. CDR3 length equals 14 residues. V was clipped by 7 bases and J by 2 bases, with 14 bases between them. The CDR3 spells CASIYGSFNTEAFF. The CDR3 DNA follows: TGTGCCAGCATCTACGGTAGTTTTAACACTGAAGCTTTCTTT.

V gene TRBV5-1 combines with J gene TRBJ2-3, with 9 positions matching TRBD2. The germline gives CDR1 SGHRS, CDR2 YFSETQ. This CDR3 is 13 amino acids long. J lost 6 bases, V lost 4 bases, and 3 bases had no gene match. This chain's CDR3 is CASSVAGVDTQYF. The CDR3 bases are TGCGCCAGCAGCGTAGCGGGAGTGGATACGCAGTATTTT.

This CDR3 reads CASSLGANEQYF. DNA for the CDR3: TGCGCCAGCAGCTTGGGGGCCAACGAGCAGTACTTC. The chain combines TRBV5-1 with TRBJ2-7; no definite D call. The CDR3 has 12 amino acids. From germline, CDR1 is SGHRS and CDR2 YFSETQ. V was clipped by 0 bases and J by 5 bases, with 6 bases between them.

The V call is TRBV5-1, the J call TRBJ1-1; a weak D match, TRBD1 (5 bases). V lost 4 bases and J 0 bases, leaving 10 bases between the germline ends. The CDR3 sequence is 14 residues long. CDR1 and CDR2 (germline): SGHRS, YFSETQ. The CDR3 DNA follows: TGCGCCAGCAGCATAGACAGCATGAACACTGAAGCTTTCTTT. It codes for CASSIDSMNTEAFF.

Only a few counts were recorded for this clone. The chain joins TRBV12-5 to TRBJ2-2, with a possible D match to TRBD1 (5 bases). The CDR3 totals 15 residues. Germline V gene data show CDR1 as LGHNT and CDR2 as FRNRAP. Trimming cost V 2 bases and J 7 bases, with 14 bases left between them. CDR3 in amino acids: CASGLLAGFSGELFF. CDR3 DNA: TGTGCTAGTGGTTTGTTGGCAGGGTTTAGCGGGGAGCTGTTTTTT.

The rearrangement links TRBV2 to TRBJ1-2, with 7 bases matching TRBD1. Trimming cost V 11 bases and J 3 bases; bases outside gene matches: 3. The length of the CDR3 is 11 residues. Germline-derived CDR1 and CDR2 are SNHLY and FYNNEI. The CDR3 nucleotides read TGTGCCGGACAGGACTACTATGGCTACACCTTC. This translates into CAGQDYYGYTF. Using reference TRBV2 and TRBJ1-2 for the parts outside the CDR3, the full variable domain is EPEVTQTPSHQVTQMGQEVILRCVPISNHLYFYWYRQILGQKVEFLVSFYNNEISEKSEIFDDQFSVERPDGSNFTLKIRSTKLEDSAMYFCAGQDYYGYTFGSGTRLTVV.

This rearrangement joins TRBV28 to TRBJ2-5; TRBD1 agrees at 7 bases. The V segment lost 5 bases and the J segment 5 bases; nucleotides outside the gene matches: 2. Germline CDR1 reads MDHEN; CDR2 reads SYDVKM. This CDR3 contains 12 residues. The CDR3 region has the DNA TGTGCCAGCAGTAGGGGGCGCGAGACCCAGTACTTC. Its protein product is CASSRGRETQYF.

This chain uses TRBV7-9 with TRBJ1-1; TRBD1 matches 7 bases. The CDR3 totals 15 residues. Germline CDR1 reads SEHNR; CDR2 reads FQNEAQ (reference sequence). Trimming cost V 1 base and J 3 bases; bases outside gene matches: 5. The CDR3, as DNA: TGTGCCAGCAGCTTAGTGGCAGGGGGAGACACTGAAGCTTTCTTT. Its translation: CASSLVAGGDTEAFF.

The CDR3 coding sequence is TGTGCCAGCAGCCCGGGTGGGGCGAGCATGGCGGCTAGCACAGATACGCAGTATTTT. It translates to CASSPGGASMAASTDTQYF. This chain uses TRBV5-4 with TRBJ2-3; D is perhaps TRBD1 (5 bases). Trimming took 4 bases from V and 0 from J, leaving 24 bases between them. Germline V gene data show CDR1 as SGHNT and CDR2 as YYREEE (reference sequence). CDR3 length: 19 residues. Full variable domain (remainder filled in from reference TRBV5-4 and TRBJ2-3): ETGVTQSPTHLIKTRGQQVTLRCSSQSGHNTVSWYQQALGQGPQFIFQYYREEENGRGNFPPRFSGLQFPNYSSELNVNALELDDSALYLCASSPGGASMAASTDTQYFGPGTRLTVL.

The rearrangement joins TRBV7-2 to TRBJ1-1; 8 bases agree with TRBD1. This CDR3 is built from 14 residues. Germline-derived CDR1 and CDR2 are SGHTA and FQGNSA. After removal of 1 base from V and 7 bases from J, the junction contained 5 bases not matched to a gene. CDR3 nucleotides: TGTGCCAGCAGCTTAGTACAGGGGGTGGGTGAAGCTTTCTTT. Translated, it gives CASSLVQGVGEAFF.

This clone showed up just a few times. The CDR3 is CASSVNSYEQYF. The CDR3 bases are TGCGCCAGCAGTGTAAATAGCTACGAGCAGTACTTC. The V call is TRBV10-1, the J call TRBJ2-7; D unresolved. CDR3 size: 12 residues. Trimming pared 4 bases from V and 3 bases from J, leaving 7 bases between. Per the germline V gene, CDR1 is WNHNN and CDR2 is SYGVQD (reference sequence).

V is TRBV28 and J is TRBJ1-1; perhaps TRBD1 as D (6 bases). Germline lookup yields CDR1 MDHEN and CDR2 SYDVKM. V gave up 5 bases and J gave up 3 bases, with 19 bases separating them. This CDR3 is built from 16 residues. For the CDR3, the DNA is TGTGCCAGCAGTCCCTCGGCGGGGGGCGCATACACTGAAGCTTTCTTT. Its translation: CASSPSAGGAYTEAFF.

V is TRBV7-2 and J is TRBJ2-1; 10 bases agree with TRBD2. J gave up 3 bases and V 5 bases, and 4 bases lay outside the gene matches. Per germline, CDR1 SGHTA and CDR2 FQGNSA. CDR3 length: 15 residues. CDR3 coding DNA: TGTGCCAGCAGCGGGACTAGCGTATACTACAATGAGCAGTTCTTC. This codes for CASSGTSVYYNEQFF.

The chain combines TRBV19 with TRBJ2-5, with D tentatively TRBD1 (5 bases). The germline gives CDR1 LNHDA, CDR2 SQIVND (reference sequence). The length of the CDR3 is 13 residues. V was trimmed by 0 bases and J by 4 bases, leaving 6 bases between them. The CDR3 bases are TGTGCCAGTAGTATAGAGGGGCTAGAGACCCAGTACTTC. This codes for CASSIEGLETQYF.

This clone was detected only a few times. This chain links TRBV28 with TRBJ2-3; 13 nucleotides line up with TRBD2. Per germline, CDR1 MDHEN and CDR2 SYDVKM. J was trimmed by 5 bases and V by 7 bases; bases with no gene match: 3. The CDR3 totals 14 residues. The CDR3 sequence is CASTTSGRKDTQYF. DNA of the CDR3: TGTGCCAGCACGACTAGCGGGAGGAAAGATACGCAGTATTTT. Looking up the rest from reference TRBV28 and TRBJ2-3 gives the full variable domain: DVKVTQSSRYLVKRTGEKVFLECVQDMDHENMFWYRQDPGLGLRLIYFSYDVKMKEKGDIPEGYSVSREKKERFSLILESASTNQTSMYLCASTTSGRKDTQYFGPGTRLTVL.

The genes are TRBV6-1 and TRBJ2-7, with 13 bases fitting TRBD2. The CDR3 totals 15 residues. V lost 6 bases to trimming and J lost 4 bases; unmatched junction nucleotides: 6. Germline CDR1 is MNHNS and CDR2 is SASEGT. CDR3 nucleotides: TGTGCCAGCAGATATCTGACTAGCGGGAGGTACGAGCAGTACTTC. Its protein is CASRYLTSGRYEQYF.

The chain uses TRBV5-4 and TRBJ1-1; TRBD1 might be the D (6 bases). This CDR3 has 16 residues. Germline V gene lookup returns CDR1 SGHNT and CDR2 YYREEE (reference sequence). Between the trimmed V and J ends, which lost 2 bases and 3 bases, there was a span of 17 bases. The CDR3 DNA reads as TGTGCCAGCAGCTTTGGAAGTAGGGGGGGAGACACTGAAGCTTTCTTT. Translation: CASSFGSRGGDTEAFF.

The V call is TRBV19, the J call TRBJ1-2, with D possibly TRBD1 on 6 matching bases. The V and J ends lost 5 bases and 5 bases respectively, with 18 bases between them. Germline V gene data show CDR1 as LNHDA and CDR2 as SQIVND (reference sequence). CDR3 length equals 15 residues. In DNA, the CDR3 is TGTGCCAGTAGTGTTGGGGACACAGAACTATATGGCTACACCTTC. Translation: CASSVGDTELYGYTF.